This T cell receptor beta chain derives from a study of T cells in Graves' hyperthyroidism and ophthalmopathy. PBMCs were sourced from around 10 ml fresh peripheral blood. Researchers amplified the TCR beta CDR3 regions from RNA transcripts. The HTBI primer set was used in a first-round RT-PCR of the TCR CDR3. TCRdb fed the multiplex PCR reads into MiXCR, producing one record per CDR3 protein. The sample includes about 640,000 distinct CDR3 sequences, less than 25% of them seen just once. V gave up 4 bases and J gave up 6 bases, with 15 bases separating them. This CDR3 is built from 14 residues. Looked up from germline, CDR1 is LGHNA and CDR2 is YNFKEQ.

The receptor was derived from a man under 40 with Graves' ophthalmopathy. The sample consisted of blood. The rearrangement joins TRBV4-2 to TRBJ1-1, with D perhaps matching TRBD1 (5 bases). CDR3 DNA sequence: TGTGCCAGCAGCCTAAACCTAGGGGACGCTGAAGCTTTCTTT. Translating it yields CASSLNLGDAEAFF.